These T cell receptor beta chains were read from a single sample in a study of blood T cell repertoires in COVID-19. Some clones are missing from TCRdb's copy, which holds only in-frame ones; the method was immunoSEQ multiplex PCR. The repertoire holds 84,000 or so clones, with around 80% as singletons. The sequenced sample was peripheral blood. The receptor set was obtained from a woman older than 75 with acute or convalescent COVID-19. Both conserved end residues are part of each CDR3. A D gene is named only where the DNA matches it firmly. The listing skips clone size in some rows; elsewhere it reads once, few, many or a size class.

D gene: -; clone size: -; J gene: TRBJ2-6; V gene: TRBV7-9; CDR3 DNA: TGTGCCAGCCGAGACTCTGGGGCCAACGTCCTGACTTTC; CDR3 protein: CASRDSGANVLTF
D gene: TRBD1; clone size: -; J gene: TRBJ1-1; V gene: TRBV5-1; CDR3 DNA: TGCGCCAGCTCCGGGACAGTGGAGAACACTGAAGCTTTCTTT; CDR3 protein: CASSGTVENTEAFF
D gene: -; clone size: -; J gene: TRBJ1-5; V gene: TRBV6-1; CDR3 DNA: TGTGCCAGCAGTGTGGGCCAGGGGAATTTGTTCAATCAGCCCCAGCATTTT; CDR3 protein: CASSVGQGNLFNQPQHF
D gene: -; clone size: -; J gene: TRBJ1-5; V gene: TRBV7-8; CDR3 DNA: TGTGCCAGCAGCCGACAGGCGGGTACGTGGGATCAGCCCCAGCATTTT; CDR3 protein: CASSRQAGTWDQPQHF
D gene: -; clone size: -; J gene: TRBJ1-1; V gene: TRBV4-2; CDR3 DNA: TGTGCCAGCAGCCAAGAAGCGTGGGCTTTCTTT; CDR3 protein: CASSQEAWAFF
D gene: TRBD2; clone size: -; J gene: TRBJ2-1; V gene: TRBV5-1; CDR3 DNA: TGCGCCAGCAGCCCTGGACTAGCGGGGCGTGGTAATGAGCAGTTCTTC; CDR3 protein: CASSPGLAGRGNEQFF
D gene: -; clone size: -; J gene: TRBJ1-6; V gene: TRBV7-2; CDR3 DNA: TGTGCCAGCAGCTTAGATCGGGTTTCACCCCTCCACTTT; CDR3 protein: CASSLDRVSPLHF
D gene: -; clone size: -; J gene: TRBJ1-1; V gene: TRBV7-9; CDR3 DNA: -; CDR3 protein: CASSPFAGGAETFF
D gene: -; clone size: -; J gene: TRBJ2-2; V gene: TRBV6-5; CDR3 DNA: TGTGCCAGCAGATCAGGGGTCCAGATCACCGGGGAGCTGTTTTTT; CDR3 protein: CASRSGVQITGELFF
D gene: -; clone size: few; J gene: TRBJ1-2; V gene: TRBV6-5; CDR3 DNA: TGTGCCAGCCTCACCCTGGCAGGGCGGCTTCGCACCTTC; CDR3 protein: CASLTLAGRLRTF
D gene: TRBD2; clone size: -; J gene: TRBJ2-1; V gene: TRBV18; CDR3 DNA: TGTGCCAGCTCGATATTTACTAGCGGGAGTAGTAATGAGCAGTTCTTC; CDR3 protein: CASSIFTSGSSNEQFF
D gene: TRBD1; clone size: once; J gene: TRBJ1-1; V gene: TRBV27; CDR3 DNA: TGTGCCAGCAGTTTAGGAGGGACAGGGAGACGTTACACTGAAGCTTTCTTT; CDR3 protein: CASSLGGTGRRYTEAFF
D gene: TRBD2; clone size: -; J gene: TRBJ2-2; V gene: TRBV5-4; CDR3 DNA: TGTGCCAGCAGCTCCACTGAGCTAGCGGGACTTAGCGGGGAGCTGTTTTTT; CDR3 protein: CASSSTELAGLSGELFF
D gene: -; clone size: -; J gene: TRBJ2-1; V gene: TRBV3-1/TRBV3-2; CDR3 DNA: TGTGCCAGCAGCCAAAACGCGAATGAGCAGTTCTTC; CDR3 protein: CASSQNANEQFF
D gene: TRBD1; clone size: -; J gene: TRBJ2-7; V gene: TRBV29-1; CDR3 DNA: TGCAGCGTTGATGGGGACAGGGGGCTTGGCGAGCAGTACTTC; CDR3 protein: CSVDGDRGLGEQYF
D gene: TRBD1; clone size: -; J gene: TRBJ1-4; V gene: TRBV6-5; CDR3 DNA: TGTGCCAGCAGCACTTCGACAGGGAGGAGAGAAAAACTGTTTTTT; CDR3 protein: CASSTSTGRREKLFF
D gene: -; clone size: -; J gene: TRBJ2-5; V gene: TRBV3-1/TRBV3-2; CDR3 DNA: TGTGCCAGCAGCCAGTACGGCAGACTTCAAGAGACCCAGTACTTC; CDR3 protein: CASSQYGRLQETQYF
D gene: -; clone size: few; J gene: TRBJ1-6; V gene: TRBV6-5; CDR3 DNA: TGTGCCAGCAGTTACCGCAGGGCAAAAGATTCACCCCTCCACTTT; CDR3 protein: CASSYRRAKDSPLHF
D gene: -; clone size: -; J gene: TRBJ1-1; V gene: TRBV12-3/TRBV12-4; CDR3 DNA: TGTGCCAGCAGTTTAGGAGGGGGCACTGAAGCTTTCTTT; CDR3 protein: CASSLGGGTEAFF
D gene: -; clone size: -; J gene: TRBJ1-2; V gene: TRBV24-1; CDR3 DNA: TGTGCCACCAGTGATTTGACAGGTAGTGGCTACACCTTC; CDR3 protein: CATSDLTGSGYTF
D gene: TRBD1; clone size: once; J gene: TRBJ1-5; V gene: TRBV27; CDR3 DNA: TGTGCCTCAGCCGTTGGACAGGGGGTAAGCAATCAGCCCCAGCATTTT; CDR3 protein: CASAVGQGVSNQPQHF
D gene: -; clone size: -; J gene: TRBJ2-7; V gene: TRBV10-2; CDR3 DNA: TGCGCCAGCAGTTTGGACAGCACTAGCTCCTACGAGCAGTACTTC; CDR3 protein: CASSLDSTSSYEQYF
D gene: -; clone size: -; J gene: TRBJ1-1; V gene: TRBV2; CDR3 DNA: TGTGCCAGCACCCCATCGGGGTACACTGAAGCTTTCTTT; CDR3 protein: CASTPSGYTEAFF
D gene: -; clone size: -; J gene: TRBJ2-3; V gene: TRBV7-9; CDR3 DNA: TGTGCCAGCAGCTATACAGGGACAGATACGCAGTATTTT; CDR3 protein: CASSYTGTDTQYF
D gene: TRBD1; clone size: once; J gene: TRBJ2-5; V gene: TRBV29-1; CDR3 DNA: TGCAGCGCCCGGGACAGGGGGCGGGTGGAGACCCAGTACTTC; CDR3 protein: CSARDRGRVETQYF
D gene: -; clone size: -; J gene: TRBJ2-3; V gene: TRBV6-1; CDR3 DNA: TGTGCCAGCAGTGAGCGGGGCCCTAGCACAGATACGCAGTATTTT; CDR3 protein: CASSERGPSTDTQYF
D gene: -; clone size: -; J gene: TRBJ2-2; V gene: TRBV12-3/TRBV12-4; CDR3 DNA: TGTGCCAGCCGGTCGGCCGGGGAGCTGTTTTTT; CDR3 protein: CASRSAGELFF
D gene: -; clone size: -; J gene: TRBJ1-2; V gene: TRBV19; CDR3 DNA: TGTGCCAGTAGTATCGGAGGGGGCTACACCTTC; CDR3 protein: CASSIGGGYTF
D gene: -; clone size: once; J gene: TRBJ1-6; V gene: TRBV3-1/TRBV3-2; CDR3 DNA: TGTGCCAGCAGCCTCTCAGGGGATAATTCACCCCTCCACTTT; CDR3 protein: CASSLSGDNSPLHF
D gene: TRBD2; clone size: -; J gene: TRBJ2-3; V gene: TRBV11-3; CDR3 DNA: TGTGCCAGCAGCCGTGCAGGAGCGGGAGGAGGTGATACGCAGTATTTT; CDR3 protein: CASSRAGAGGGDTQYF
D gene: TRBD1; clone size: few; J gene: TRBJ2-7; V gene: TRBV7-3; CDR3 DNA: TGTGCCAGCAGCGGACAGGGCCCCTACGAGCAGTACTTC; CDR3 protein: CASSGQGPYEQYF
D gene: -; clone size: few; J gene: TRBJ1-4; V gene: TRBV12-3/TRBV12-4; CDR3 DNA: TGTGCCAGCAAATACGGGGGGAACGAAAAACTGTTTTTT; CDR3 protein: CASKYGGNEKLFF
D gene: -; clone size: once; J gene: TRBJ1-4; V gene: TRBV2; CDR3 DNA: TGTGCCAGCATTTGGGAGGGGCAGCCTAATGAAAAACTGTTTTTT; CDR3 protein: CASIWEGQPNEKLFF
D gene: TRBD2; clone size: -; J gene: TRBJ2-1; V gene: TRBV28; CDR3 DNA: TGTGCCAGCCGCCCTGCTAGCGGGCACAATGAGCAGTTCTTC; CDR3 protein: CASRPASGHNEQFF
D gene: TRBD2; clone size: -; J gene: TRBJ2-3; V gene: TRBV19; CDR3 DNA: TGTGCCAGTAGAGGGGGGGCCGGAATAGCGGGAGGCACAGATACGCAGTATTTT; CDR3 protein: CASRGGAGIAGGTDTQYF
D gene: -; clone size: -; J gene: TRBJ2-3; V gene: TRBV3-1/TRBV3-2; CDR3 DNA: TGTGCCAGCGTGGGAGAGTACACAGATACGCAGTATTTT; CDR3 protein: CASVGEYTDTQYF
D gene: TRBD2; clone size: -; J gene: TRBJ2-1; V gene: TRBV6-5; CDR3 DNA: TGTGCCAGCAGCTCGACTAGCGGGGTCTACAATGAGCAGTTCTTC; CDR3 protein: CASSSTSGVYNEQFF
D gene: TRBD1; clone size: few; J gene: TRBJ1-5; V gene: TRBV4-2; CDR3 DNA: TGTGCCAGCAGCCAAGATTGGCTAGGACAGGGAAGTAATCAGCCCCAGCATTTT; CDR3 protein: CASSQDWLGQGSNQPQHF
D gene: TRBD1; clone size: -; J gene: TRBJ2-3; V gene: TRBV24-1; CDR3 DNA: TGTGCCACCAACGGGGGACAGGGCACGACAGATACGCAGTATTTT; CDR3 protein: CATNGGQGTTDTQYF
D gene: -; clone size: few; J gene: TRBJ1-1; V gene: TRBV29-1; CDR3 DNA: TGCAGCGTTAAGGGGAATGAAGCTTTCTTT; CDR3 protein: CSVKGNEAFF
D gene: -; clone size: -; J gene: TRBJ2-2; V gene: TRBV5-1; CDR3 DNA: TGCGCCAGCTATTCCGGGTCGAACACCGGGGAGCTGTTTTTT; CDR3 protein: CASYSGSNTGELFF
D gene: TRBD2; clone size: -; J gene: TRBJ2-1; V gene: TRBV7-9; CDR3 DNA: TGTGCCAGCAGCACCTCTAGCGGGAGTTGGAATGAGCAGTTCTTC; CDR3 protein: CASSTSSGSWNEQFF
D gene: -; clone size: -; J gene: TRBJ2-1; V gene: TRBV11-2; CDR3 DNA: TGTGCCAGCAGCTTAGATCCGGGATCATTTCATCCGTTCTTC; CDR3 protein: CASSLDPGSFHPFF
D gene: TRBD1; clone size: -; J gene: TRBJ1-5; V gene: TRBV20-1; CDR3 DNA: TGCAGTGCTAGTCGGGACAGATTAGGGGATAGCAATCAGCCCCAGCATTTT; CDR3 protein: CSASRDRLGDSNQPQHF
D gene: -; clone size: -; J gene: TRBJ2-1; V gene: TRBV15; CDR3 DNA: TGTGCCACCAGCATGGGCCCCGGCAAAACGGAGCAGTTCTTC; CDR3 protein: CATSMGPGKTEQFF